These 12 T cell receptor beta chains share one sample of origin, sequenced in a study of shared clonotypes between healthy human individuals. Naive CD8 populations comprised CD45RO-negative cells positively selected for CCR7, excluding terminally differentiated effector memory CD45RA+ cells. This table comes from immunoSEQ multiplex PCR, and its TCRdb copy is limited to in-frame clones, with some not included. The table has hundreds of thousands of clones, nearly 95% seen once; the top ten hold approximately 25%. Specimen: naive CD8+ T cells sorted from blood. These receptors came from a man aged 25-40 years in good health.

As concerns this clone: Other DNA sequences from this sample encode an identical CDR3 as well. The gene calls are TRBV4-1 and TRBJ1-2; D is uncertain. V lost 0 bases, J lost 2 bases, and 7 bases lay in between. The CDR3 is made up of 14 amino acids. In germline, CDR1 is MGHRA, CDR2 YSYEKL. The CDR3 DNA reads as TGCGCCAGCAGCCAAGATCGCGGCAACTATGGCTACACCTTC. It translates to CASSQDRGNYGYTF.

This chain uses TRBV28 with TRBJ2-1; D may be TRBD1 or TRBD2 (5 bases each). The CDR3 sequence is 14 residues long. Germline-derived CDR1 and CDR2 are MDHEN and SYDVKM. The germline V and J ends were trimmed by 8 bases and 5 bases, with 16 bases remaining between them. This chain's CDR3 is CASWSGASNNEQFF. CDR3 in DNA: TGTGCCAGCTGGTCCGGGGCGTCGAACAATGAGCAGTTCTTC.

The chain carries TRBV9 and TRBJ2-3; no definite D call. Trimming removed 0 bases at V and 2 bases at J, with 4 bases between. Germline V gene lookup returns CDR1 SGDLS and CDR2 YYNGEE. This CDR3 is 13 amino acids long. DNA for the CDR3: TGTGCCAGCAGCGTAGACCCCACAGATACGCAGTATTTT. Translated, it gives CASSVDPTDTQYF.

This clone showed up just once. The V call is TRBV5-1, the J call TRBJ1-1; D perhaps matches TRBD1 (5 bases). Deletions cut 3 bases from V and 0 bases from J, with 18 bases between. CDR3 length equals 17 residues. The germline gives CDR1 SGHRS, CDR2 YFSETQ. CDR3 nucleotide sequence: TGCGCCAGCAGCTACCATGAAAGGACACGTATGAACACTGAAGCTTTCTTT. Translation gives CASSYHERTRMNTEAFF.

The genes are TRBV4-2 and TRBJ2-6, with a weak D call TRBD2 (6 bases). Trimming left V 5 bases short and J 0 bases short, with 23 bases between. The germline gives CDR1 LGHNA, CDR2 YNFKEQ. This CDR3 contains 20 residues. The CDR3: CASSSLADIDPISGANVLTF. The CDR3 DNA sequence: TGTGCCAGCAGCTCCTTAGCGGATATCGACCCAATCTCTGGGGCCAACGTCCTGACTTTC.

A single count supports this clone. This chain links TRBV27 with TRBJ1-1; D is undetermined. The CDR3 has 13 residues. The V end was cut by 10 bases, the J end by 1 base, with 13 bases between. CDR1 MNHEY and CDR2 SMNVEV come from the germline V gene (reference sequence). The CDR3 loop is CATSLGWNTEAFF. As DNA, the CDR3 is TGTGCCACTTCCCTTGGGTGGAACACTGAAGCTTTCTTT.

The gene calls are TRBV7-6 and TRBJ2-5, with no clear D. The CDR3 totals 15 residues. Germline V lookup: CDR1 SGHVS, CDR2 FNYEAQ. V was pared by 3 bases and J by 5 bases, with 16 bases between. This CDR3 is CASSFRSLETETQYF. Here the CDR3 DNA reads TGTGCCAGCAGCTTTCGCAGCTTAGAGACTGAGACCCAGTACTTC.

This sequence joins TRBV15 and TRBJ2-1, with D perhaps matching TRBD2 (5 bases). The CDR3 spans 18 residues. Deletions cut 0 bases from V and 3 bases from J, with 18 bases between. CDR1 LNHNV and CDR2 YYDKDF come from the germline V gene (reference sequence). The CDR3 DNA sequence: TGTGCCACCAGCAGAGAGCCGAACGGTGGGAGTGGCTACAATGAGCAGTTCTTC. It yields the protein CATSREPNGGSGYNEQFF.

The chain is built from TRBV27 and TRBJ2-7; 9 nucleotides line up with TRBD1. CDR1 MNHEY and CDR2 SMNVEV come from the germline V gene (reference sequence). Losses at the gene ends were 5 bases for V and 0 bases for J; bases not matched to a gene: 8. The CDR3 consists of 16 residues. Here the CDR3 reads CASSLLTTGGSYEQYF. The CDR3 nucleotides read TGTGCCAGCAGTCTACTTACGACAGGGGGCTCCTACGAGCAGTACTTC.

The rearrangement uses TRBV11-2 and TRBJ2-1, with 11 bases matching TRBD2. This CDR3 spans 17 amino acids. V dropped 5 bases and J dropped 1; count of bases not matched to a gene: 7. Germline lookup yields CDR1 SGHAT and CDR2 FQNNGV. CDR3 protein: CASSPRTSGYSYNEQFF. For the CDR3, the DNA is TGTGCCAGCAGCCCACGGACTAGCGGGTATTCCTACAATGAGCAGTTCTTC.

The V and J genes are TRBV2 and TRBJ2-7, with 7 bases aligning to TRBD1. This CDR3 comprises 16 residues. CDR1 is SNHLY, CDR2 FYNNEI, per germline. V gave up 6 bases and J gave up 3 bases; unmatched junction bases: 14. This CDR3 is CASRRFPGTEGYEQYF. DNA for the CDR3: TGTGCCAGCAGACGATTTCCCGGGACAGAAGGCTACGAGCAGTACTTC.

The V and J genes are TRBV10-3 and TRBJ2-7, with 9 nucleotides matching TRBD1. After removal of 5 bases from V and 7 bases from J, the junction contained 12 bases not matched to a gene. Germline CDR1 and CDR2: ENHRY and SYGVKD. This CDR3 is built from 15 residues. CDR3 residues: CAISSGHRGQGEQYF. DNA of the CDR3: TGTGCCATCAGTTCCGGACACCGAGGACAGGGGGAGCAGTACTTC.